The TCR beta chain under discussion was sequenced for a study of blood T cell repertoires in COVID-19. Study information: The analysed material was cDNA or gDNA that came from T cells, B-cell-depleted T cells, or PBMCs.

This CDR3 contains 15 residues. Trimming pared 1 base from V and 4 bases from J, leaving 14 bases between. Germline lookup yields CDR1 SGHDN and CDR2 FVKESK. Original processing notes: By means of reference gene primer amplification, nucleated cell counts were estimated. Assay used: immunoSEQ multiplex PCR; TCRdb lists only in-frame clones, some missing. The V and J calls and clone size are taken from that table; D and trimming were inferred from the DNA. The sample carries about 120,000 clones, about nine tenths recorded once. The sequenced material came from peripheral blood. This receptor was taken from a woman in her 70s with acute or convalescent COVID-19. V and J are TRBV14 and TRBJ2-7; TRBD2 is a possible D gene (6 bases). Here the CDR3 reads CASSQVPGLQYEQYF. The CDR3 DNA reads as TGTGCCAGCAGCCAAGTTCCGGGACTCCAATACGAGCAGTACTTC.